Described below is a single T cell receptor (beta chain) sequence and its context. The record originates from a study of T cell responses to AZD1222 COVID-19 vaccine. Using immunoSEQ multiplex PCR, the repertoire was profiled, and TCRdb retains in-frame clones only, with some absent. This table has about 73,000 clones, 60% to 85% appearing once. This CDR3 has 19 residues. Germline trimming cut 0 bases from V and 4 bases from J; bases unmatched to any gene: 18. The V gene's germline CDR1 is GTSNPN and CDR2 SVGIG (reference sequence). The sequenced sample was peripheral blood, obtained 28 days after the second AZD1222 dose. This chain joins TRBV30 and TRBJ2-1, with TRBD2 matching 7 bases. This clonotype was sampled from an adult who received the AZD1222 COVID-19 vaccine. The chain's CDR3 is CAWSVGLMSGGPFYNEQFF. The DNA for the CDR3 is TGTGCCTGGAGTGTAGGTTTAATGTCGGGGGGACCCTTTTACAATGAGCAGTTCTTC.